These 2 T cell receptor beta chains share one sample of origin, sequenced in a study of CD8+ T cells in alopecia areata. Sequencing used cDNA as its template, made by extracting RNA and reverse transcribing it. The table came from immunoSEQ multiplex PCR; TCRdb's copy has only in-frame clones and leaves some out. In the table there are 100,000 to 150,000 clones, about 46% of which are singletons. The material was CD8+ T cells sorted from blood, obtained at week 0. The receptors were sampled from a human donor with alopecia areata.

The chain couples TRBV25-1 to TRBJ2-3, with TRBD1 identical over 9 bases. The CDR3 spans 15 residues. Germline CDR1 and CDR2: MGHDK and SYGVNS. The V segment lost 4 bases and the J segment 5 bases; nucleotides outside the gene matches: 7. The CDR3 here is CASSVPDRGLDTQYF. CDR3 in DNA: TGTGCCAGCAGTGTCCCCGACAGGGGGTTAGATACGCAGTATTTT.

The rearrangement uses TRBV5-1 and TRBJ2-1; 11 bases are a match to TRBD2. V lost 0 bases to trimming and J lost 8 bases; unmatched junction nucleotides: 4. CDR1 is SGHRS and CDR2 is YFSETQ in the germline V gene. The CDR3 covers 15 residues. CDR3 region: CASSLASGGLDEQFF. The CDR3 nucleotides are TGCGCCAGCAGCTTGGCTAGCGGGGGGCTCGATGAGCAGTTCTTC.